This TCR beta chain was identified in a study of T cells expressing NK-cell markers. About the research overall: Sequencing covered eight donors, seven HCMV-seropositive and one seronegative.

One entry per CDR3 protein, without DNA, is what TCRdb gives after re-calling the 5' RACE reads. The sample's table shows more than 250,000 distinct CDR3 sequences. Germline CDR1 reads GTSNPN; CDR2 reads SVGIG (reference sequence). This CDR3 is 12 amino acids long. The sample consisted of blood T cells: a sorted CD56 or NKG2C T cell subset, CD4+ or CD8+ T cells, or bulk PBMC T cells (not recorded which). The V gene is TRBV30, the J gene TRBJ1-2; TCRdb's D call, TRBD1, is unchecked because there is no DNA. The TCR comes from a man aged 18 to 29 in good health. Here the CDR3 reads CAWSAHGAGYTF.